This T cell receptor beta chain was sequenced for a study of PD-1 blockade in classical Hodgkin lymphoma. The CDR3 extends over 14 amino acids. Trimming took 8 bases from V and 4 from J, leaving 18 bases between them. Germline CDR1 MDHEN, CDR2 SYDVKM. Worth noting for this clone: Antigen unknown.

Each and every patient relapsed after autologous stem cell transplantation, and patients got differing brentuximab vedotin exposure. Magnetic negative selection, applied to thawed PBMCs, was used to isolate the CD8+ T cells. Study-wide points: Still unresolved is the cause of the repertoire differences, which may be disease activity or prior therapy.

The data were produced by immunoSEQ multiplex PCR, yet TCRdb's version contains in-frame clones alone and is incomplete. The table shows approximately 8,000 clones, with about 86% occurring only once. The receptor's source is a human donor with classical Hodgkin lymphoma. J is TRBJ2-7 and V is TRBV28, with D perhaps assigned TRBD1 or TRBD2 (6 bases each). This sample comprised CD8+ T cells from blood, obtained at baseline. CDR3 loop: CASRETGGSYEQYF. CDR3 nucleotides: TGTGCCAGCCGCGAGACAGGAGGGAGTTACGAGCAGTACTTC.